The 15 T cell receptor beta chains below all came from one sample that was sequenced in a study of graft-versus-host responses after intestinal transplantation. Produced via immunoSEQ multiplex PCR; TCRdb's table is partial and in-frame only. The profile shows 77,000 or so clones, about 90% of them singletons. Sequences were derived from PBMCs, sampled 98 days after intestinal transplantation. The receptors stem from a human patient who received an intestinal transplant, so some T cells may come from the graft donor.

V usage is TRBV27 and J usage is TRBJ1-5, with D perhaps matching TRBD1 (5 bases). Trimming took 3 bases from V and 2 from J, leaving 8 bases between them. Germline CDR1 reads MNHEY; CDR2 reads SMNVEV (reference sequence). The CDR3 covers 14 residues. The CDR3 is CASSFQGGNQPQHF. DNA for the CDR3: TGTGCCAGCAGTTTTCAGGGTGGCAATCAGCCCCAGCATTTT.

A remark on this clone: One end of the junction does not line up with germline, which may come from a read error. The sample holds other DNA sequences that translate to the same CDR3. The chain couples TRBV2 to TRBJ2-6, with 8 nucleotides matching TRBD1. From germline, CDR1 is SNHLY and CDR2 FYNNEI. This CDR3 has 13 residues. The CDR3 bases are TGTGCTAGCAGGGGACAGGAGGCCAACGTCCTGACTTTC. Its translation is CASRGQEANVLTF.

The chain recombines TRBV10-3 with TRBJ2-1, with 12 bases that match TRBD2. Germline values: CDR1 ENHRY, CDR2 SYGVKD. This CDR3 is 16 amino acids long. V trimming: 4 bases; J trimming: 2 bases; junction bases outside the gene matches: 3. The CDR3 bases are TGTGCCATCAGTGTTAGGACTAGCGGGACCTACAATGAGCAGTTCTTC. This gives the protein CAISVRTSGTYNEQFF.

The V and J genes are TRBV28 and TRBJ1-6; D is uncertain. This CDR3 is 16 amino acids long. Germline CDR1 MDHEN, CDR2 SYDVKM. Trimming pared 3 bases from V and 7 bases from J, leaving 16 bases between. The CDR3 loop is CASSLRAWQGNSPLHF. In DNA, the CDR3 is TGTGCCAGCAGTTTGCGGGCCTGGCAAGGGAATTCACCCCTCCACTTT.

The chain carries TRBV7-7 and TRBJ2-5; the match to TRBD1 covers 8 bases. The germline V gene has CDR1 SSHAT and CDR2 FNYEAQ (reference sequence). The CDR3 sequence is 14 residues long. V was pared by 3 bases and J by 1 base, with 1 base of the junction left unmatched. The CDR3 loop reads CASSFGQGQETQYF. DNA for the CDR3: TGTGCCAGCAGCTTCGGACAGGGCCAAGAGACCCAGTACTTC.

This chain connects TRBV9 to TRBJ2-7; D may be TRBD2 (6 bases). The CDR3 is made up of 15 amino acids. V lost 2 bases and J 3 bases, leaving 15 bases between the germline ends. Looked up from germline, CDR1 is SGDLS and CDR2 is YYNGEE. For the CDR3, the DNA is TGTGCCAGCAGCGTTGGAGGGATCGGGGACTACGAGCAGTACTTC. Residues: CASSVGGIGDYEQYF.

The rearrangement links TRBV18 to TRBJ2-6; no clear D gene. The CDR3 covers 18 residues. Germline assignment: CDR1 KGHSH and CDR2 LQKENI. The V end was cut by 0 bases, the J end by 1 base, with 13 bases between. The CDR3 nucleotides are TGTGCCAGCTCACCACCTTCGCTGGGCTCGTCTGGGGCCAACGTCCTGACTTTC. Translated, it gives CASSPPSLGSSGANVLTF.

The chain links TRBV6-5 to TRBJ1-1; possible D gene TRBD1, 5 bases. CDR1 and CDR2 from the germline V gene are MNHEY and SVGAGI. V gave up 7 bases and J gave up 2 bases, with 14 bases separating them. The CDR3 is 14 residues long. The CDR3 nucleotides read TGTGCCAGCACTCGGGGACGGCTTAACACTGAAGCTTTCTTT. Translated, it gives CASTRGRLNTEAFF.

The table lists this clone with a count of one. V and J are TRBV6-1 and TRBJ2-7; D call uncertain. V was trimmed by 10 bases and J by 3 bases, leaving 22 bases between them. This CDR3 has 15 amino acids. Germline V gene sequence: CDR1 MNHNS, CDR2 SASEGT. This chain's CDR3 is CATEPYASISYEQYF. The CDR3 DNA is TGTGCCACAGAACCTTACGCGAGTATAAGCTACGAGCAGTACTTC.

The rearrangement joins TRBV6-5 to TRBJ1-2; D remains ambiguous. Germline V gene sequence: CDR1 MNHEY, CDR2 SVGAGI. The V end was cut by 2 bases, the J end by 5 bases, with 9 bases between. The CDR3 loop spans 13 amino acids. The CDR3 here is CASSYAGRYGYTF. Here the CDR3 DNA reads TGTGCCAGCAGTTACGCGGGCAGATATGGCTACACCTTC.

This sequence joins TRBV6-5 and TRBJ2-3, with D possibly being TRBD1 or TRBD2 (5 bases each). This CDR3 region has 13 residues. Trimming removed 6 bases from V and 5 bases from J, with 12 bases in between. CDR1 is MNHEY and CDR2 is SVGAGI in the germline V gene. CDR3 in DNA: TGTGCCAGCAGACCACGGGACGAAGATACGCAGTATTTT. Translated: CASRPRDEDTQYF.

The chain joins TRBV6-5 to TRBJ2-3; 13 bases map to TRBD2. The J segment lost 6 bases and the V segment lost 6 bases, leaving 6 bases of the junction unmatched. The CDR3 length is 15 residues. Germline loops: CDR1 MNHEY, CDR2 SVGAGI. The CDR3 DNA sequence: TGTGCCAGCAGGCCCACTAGCGGGGGGGCCGATACGCAGTATTTT. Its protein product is CASRPTSGGADTQYF.

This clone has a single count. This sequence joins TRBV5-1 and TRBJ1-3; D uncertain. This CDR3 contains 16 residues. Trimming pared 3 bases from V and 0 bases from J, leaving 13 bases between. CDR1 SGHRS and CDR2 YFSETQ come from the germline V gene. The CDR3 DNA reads TGCGCCAGCAGCTGGGAGTCCGTCTCCTCTGGAAACACCATATATTTT. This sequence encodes CASSWESVSSGNTIYF.

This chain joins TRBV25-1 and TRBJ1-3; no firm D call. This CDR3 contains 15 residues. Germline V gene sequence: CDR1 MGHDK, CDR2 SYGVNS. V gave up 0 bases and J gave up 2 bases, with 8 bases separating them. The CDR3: CASSEYNPPGNTIYF. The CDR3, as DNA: TGTGCCAGCAGTGAATATAACCCGCCTGGAAACACCATATATTTT. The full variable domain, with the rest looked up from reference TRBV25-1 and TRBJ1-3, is EADIYQTPRYLVIGTGKKITLECSQTMGHDKMYWYQQDPGMELHLIHYSYGVNSTEKGDLSSESTVSRIRTEHFPLTLESARPSHTSQYLCASSEYNPPGNTIYFGEGSWLTVV.

The DNA for the CDR3 is TGTGCCAGCAGTTCTAGCGGGACAATGTATCAGCCCCAGCATTTT. Its protein is CASSSSGTMYQPQHF. This chain connects TRBV28 to TRBJ1-5, with D possibly being TRBD1 (6 bases). This CDR3 comprises 15 residues. Germline CDR1 is MDHEN and CDR2 is SYDVKM. Trimming left V 4 bases short and J 5 bases short, with 15 bases between. The complete variable domain, with remaining parts taken from reference TRBV28 and TRBJ1-5, reads DVKVTQSSRYLVKRTGEKVFLECVQDMDHENMFWYRQDPGLGLRLIYFSYDVKMKEKGDIPEGYSVSREKKERFSLILESASTNQTSMYLCASSSSGTMYQPQHFGDGTRLSIL.